This T cell receptor (beta chain) was identified during a study of technical replicates of blood from a few donors. Germline CDR1 is SNHLY and CDR2 is FYNNEI. This CDR3 has 14 amino acids. With 3 bases removed from V and 4 bases from J, the gap between germline ends came to 10 bases. TCRdb keeps only in-frame clones here, not all; method: immunoSEQ multiplex PCR. The repertoire includes 65,000 to 90,000 clones, 80% to 90% of them detected once, and 4.8% sits in the top ten. The material sequenced was PBMCs. This clonotype originated in a human donor in good health. Some clones in this sample may be carry-over from other donors' samples. V and J are TRBV2 and TRBJ1-5; unclear D gene. CDR3 sequence reads: CASSEFPGNQPQHF. CDR3 coding DNA: TGTGCCAGCAGTGAGTTTCCGGGGAATCAGCCCCAGCATTTT.